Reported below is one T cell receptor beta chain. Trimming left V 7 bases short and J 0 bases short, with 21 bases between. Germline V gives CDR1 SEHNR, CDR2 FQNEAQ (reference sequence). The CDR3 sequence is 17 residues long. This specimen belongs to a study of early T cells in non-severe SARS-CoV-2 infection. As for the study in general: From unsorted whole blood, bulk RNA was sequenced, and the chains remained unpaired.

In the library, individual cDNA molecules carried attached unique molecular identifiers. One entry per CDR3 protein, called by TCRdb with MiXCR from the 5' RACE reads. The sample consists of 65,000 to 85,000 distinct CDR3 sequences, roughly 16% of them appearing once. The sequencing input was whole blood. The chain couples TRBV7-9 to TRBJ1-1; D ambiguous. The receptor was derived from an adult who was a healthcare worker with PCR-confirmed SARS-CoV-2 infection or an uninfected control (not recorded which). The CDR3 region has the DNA TGTGCCAGCACAACCCCGGGCGGCCTAACTATGAACACTGAAGCTTTCTTT. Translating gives CASTTPGGLTMNTEAFF. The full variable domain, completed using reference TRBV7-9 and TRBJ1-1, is DTGVSQNPRHKITKRGQNVTFRCDPISEHNRLYWYRQTLGQGPEFLTYFQNEAQLEKSRLLSDRFSAERPKGSFSTLEIQRTEQGDSAMYLCASTTPGGLTMNTEAFFGQGTRLTVV.